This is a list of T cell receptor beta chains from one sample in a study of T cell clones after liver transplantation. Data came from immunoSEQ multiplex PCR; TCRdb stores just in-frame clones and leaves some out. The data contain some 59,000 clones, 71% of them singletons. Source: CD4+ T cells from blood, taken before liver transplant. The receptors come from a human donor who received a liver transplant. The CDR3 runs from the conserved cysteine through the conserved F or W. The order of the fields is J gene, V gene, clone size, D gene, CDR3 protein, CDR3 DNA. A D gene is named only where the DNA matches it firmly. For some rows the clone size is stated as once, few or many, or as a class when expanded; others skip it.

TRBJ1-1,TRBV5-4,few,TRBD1,CASSIGQGNTEAFF,TGTGCCAGCAGCATAGGACAGGGGAACACTGAAGCTTTCTTT
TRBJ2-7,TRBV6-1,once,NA,CASGPTVEQYF,TGTGCCAGCGGACCGACAGTCGAGCAGTACTTC
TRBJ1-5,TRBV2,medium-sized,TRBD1,CASSQLQGTGAQPQHF,TGTGCCAGCAGCCAACTACAGGGCACAGGGGCTCAGCCCCAGCATTTT
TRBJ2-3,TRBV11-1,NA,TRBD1,CASSLGQESTDTQYF,TGTGCCAGCAGCTTGGGACAGGAGTCCACAGATACGCAGTATTTT
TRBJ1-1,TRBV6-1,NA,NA,CASSVGGTEAFF,TGTGCCAGCAGTGTGGGGGGCACTGAAGCTTTCTTT
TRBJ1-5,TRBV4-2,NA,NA,CASSKSQGESNQPQHF,TGTGCCAGCAGCAAAAGTCAGGGTGAAAGCAATCAGCCCCAGCATTTT
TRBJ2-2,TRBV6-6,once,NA,CASSSFYSGELFF,TGTGCCAGCAGTTCCTTTTATAGCGGGGAGCTGTTTTTT
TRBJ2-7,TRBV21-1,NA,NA,CASSKDPGQSHEQYF,TGTGCCAGCAGCAAAGACCCGGGACAGAGCCATGAGCAGTACTTC
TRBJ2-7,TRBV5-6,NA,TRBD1,CASSVTGKQGEQYF,TGTGCCAGCAGCGTGACAGGGAAGCAGGGCGAGCAGTACTTC
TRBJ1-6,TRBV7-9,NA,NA,CASSSSQEGYSPLHF,TGTGCCAGCAGCTCCTCTCAAGAGGGCTATTCACCCCTCCACTTT
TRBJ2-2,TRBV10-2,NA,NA,CASSHSTGELFF,TGCGCCAGCAGTCACAGTACCGGGGAGCTGTTTTTT
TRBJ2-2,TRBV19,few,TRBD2,CASSPWTSGGATGELFF,TGTGCCAGTAGTCCGTGGACTAGCGGGGGGGCCACCGGGGAGCTGTTTTTT
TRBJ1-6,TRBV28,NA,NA,CASKVRNSPLHF,TGTGCCAGCAAAGTGAGGAATTCACCCCTCCACTTT
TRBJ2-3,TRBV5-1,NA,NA,CASSFAGISTDTQYF,TGCGCCAGCAGCTTTGCGGGGATTAGCACAGATACGCAGTATTTT
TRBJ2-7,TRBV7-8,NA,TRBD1,CASSQTTGQGLPYEQYF,TGTGCCAGCAGCCAAACAACAGGACAGGGGCTCCCCTACGAGCAGTACTTC
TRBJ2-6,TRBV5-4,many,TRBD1,CASSSGQPSGANVLTF,TGTGCCAGCAGCTCGGGACAGCCATCTGGGGCCAACGTCCTGACTTTC
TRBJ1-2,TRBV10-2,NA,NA,CASSGEYGYTF,TGCGCCAGCAGTGGCGAATATGGCTACACCTTC
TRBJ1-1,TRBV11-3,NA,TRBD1,CASSRVQGSTEAFF,TGTGCCAGCAGCCGCGTACAGGGGAGCACTGAAGCTTTCTTT
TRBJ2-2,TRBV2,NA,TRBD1,CASRATGDTGELFF,TGTGCCAGCAGGGCGACAGGGGACACCGGGGAGCTGTTTTTT
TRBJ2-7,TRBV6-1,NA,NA,CASSVGSVSYEQYF,TGTGCCAGCAGTGTGGGCAGTGTCTCCTACGAGCAGTACTTC
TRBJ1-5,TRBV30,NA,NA,CAWSTGSGQPQHF,TGTGCCTGGAGTACCGGGAGTGGTCAGCCCCAGCATTTT
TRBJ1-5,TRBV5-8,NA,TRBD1,CASSPDRVSNQPQHF,TGTGCCAGCAGCCCAGACAGGGTCAGCAATCAGCCCCAGCATTTT
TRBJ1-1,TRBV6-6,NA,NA,CASNQMSMNTEAFF,TGTGCCAGCAATCAAATGTCCATGAACACTGAAGCTTTCTTT
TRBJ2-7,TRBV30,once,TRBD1,CAWRGVAGGSYEQYF,TGTGCCTGGAGGGGGGTCGCAGGGGGCTCCTACGAGCAGTACTTC
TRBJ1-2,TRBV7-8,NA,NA,CASSSGVYGYTF,TGTGCCAGCAGTTCAGGGGTTTATGGCTACACCTTC
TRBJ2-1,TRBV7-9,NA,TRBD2,CASSLGSGGAYNEQFF,TGTGCCAGCAGCTTAGGTAGCGGGGGGGCCTACAATGAGCAGTTCTTC
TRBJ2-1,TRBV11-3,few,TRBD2,CASSLEGTSSYNEQFF,TGTGCCAGCAGCTTAGAGGGGACTAGCTCCTACAATGAGCAGTTCTTC
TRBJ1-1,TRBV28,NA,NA,CASSLYRGAFF,TGTGCCAGCAGCCTCTATCGCGGAGCTTTCTTT
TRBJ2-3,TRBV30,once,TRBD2,CAWTGRGTDTQYF,TGTGCCTGGACAGGGAGGGGCACAGATACGCAGTATTTT
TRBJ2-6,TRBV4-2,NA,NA,CASSQVEGAGANVLTF,TGTGCCAGCAGCCAAGTTGAGGGCGCTGGGGCCAACGTCCTGACTTTC
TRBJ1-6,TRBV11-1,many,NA,CASSASGPPLHF,TGTGCCAGCAGCGCCTCAGGTCCGCCCCTCCACTTT
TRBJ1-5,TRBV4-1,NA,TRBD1,CASSQVPGTAYSNQPQHF,TGCGCCAGCAGCCAAGTACCCGGGACAGCCTATAGCAATCAGCCCCAGCATTTT
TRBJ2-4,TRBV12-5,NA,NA,CASGSTRHHPKNIQYF,TGTGCTAGTGGCTCTACGAGACACCACCCCAAAAACATTCAGTACTTC
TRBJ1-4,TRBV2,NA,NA,CASKEQGRTNEKLFF,TGTGCCAGCAAGGAACAGGGTAGAACTAATGAAAAACTGTTTTTT
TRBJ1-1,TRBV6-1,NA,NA,CASATGRGTEAFF,TGTGCCAGCGCGACAGGTCGGGGCACTGAAGCTTTCTTT
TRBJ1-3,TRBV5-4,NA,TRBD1,CASSAGTGDGNTIYF,TGTGCCAGCAGCGCAGGGACAGGGGACGGAAACACCATATATTTT
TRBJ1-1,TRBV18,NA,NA,CASSPPGHPNTEAFF,TGTGCCAGCTCACCACCGGGACATCCGAACACTGAAGCTTTCTTT
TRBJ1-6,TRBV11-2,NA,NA,CASSLAGPPNSPLHF,TGTGCCAGCAGCTTAGCTGGGCCACCCAATTCACCCCTCCACTTT
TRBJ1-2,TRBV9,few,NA,CASSLRDTSYGYTF,TGTGCCAGCAGCCTCAGGGATACGAGCTATGGCTACACCTTC
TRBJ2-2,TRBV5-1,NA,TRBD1,CASSSDGQGLSLLDTGELFF,TGCGCCAGCAGCTCGGATGGACAGGGCTTGAGCTTACTTGACACCGGGGAGCTGTTTTTT
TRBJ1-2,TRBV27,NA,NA,CASRGTGAYGYTF,TGTGCCAGCAGGGGGACTGGAGCCTATGGCTACACCTTC
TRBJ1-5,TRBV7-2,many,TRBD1,CASSLQGAQPQHF,TGTGCCAGCAGCTTACAGGGGGCACAGCCCCAGCATTTT
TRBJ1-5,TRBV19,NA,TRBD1,CASRDRAGQPQHF,TGTGCCAGTAGGGACAGGGCAGGTCAGCCCCAGCATTTT
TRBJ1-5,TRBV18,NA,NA,CASSPPAGNQPQHF,TGTGCCAGCTCACCACCAGCGGGAAATCAGCCCCAGCATTTT
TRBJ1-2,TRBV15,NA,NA,CATSGSGAYGYTF,TGTGCCACCAGCGGGTCAGGGGCCTATGGCTACACCTTC
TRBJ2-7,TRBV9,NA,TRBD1,CASSRDRGDYEQYF,TGTGCCAGCAGCCGGGACAGGGGAGACTACGAGCAGTACTTC
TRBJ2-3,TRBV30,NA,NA,CAWRSGYTDTQYF,TGTGCCTGGAGATCGGGGTACACAGATACGCAGTATTTT
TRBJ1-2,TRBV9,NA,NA,CASSVATASNYGYTF,TGTGCCAGCAGCGTAGCGACAGCATCTAACTATGGCTACACCTTC
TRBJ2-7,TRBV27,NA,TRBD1,CASGSLIRDSEQYF,TGTGCCAGCGGCTCCCTAATCCGGGACAGCGAGCAGTACTTC
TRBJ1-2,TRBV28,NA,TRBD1,CASSTTQGWYGYTF,TGTGCCAGCAGTACCACACAGGGGTGGTATGGCTACACCTTC
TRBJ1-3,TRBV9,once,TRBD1,CASSVRDSDYSGNTIYF,TGTGCCAGCAGCGTCCGGGACAGTGACTACTCTGGAAACACCATATATTTT
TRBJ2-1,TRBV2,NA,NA,CASTPNNEQFF,TGTGCCAGCACCCCCAACAATGAGCAGTTCTTC
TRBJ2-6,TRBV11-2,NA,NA,CASSLRGLGANVLTF,TGTGCCAGCAGCTTAAGGGGGTTGGGGGCCAACGTCCTGACTTTC
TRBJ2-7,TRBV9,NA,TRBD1,CASSAGQDGEQYF,TGTGCCAGCAGCGCAGGACAGGATGGCGAGCAGTACTTC